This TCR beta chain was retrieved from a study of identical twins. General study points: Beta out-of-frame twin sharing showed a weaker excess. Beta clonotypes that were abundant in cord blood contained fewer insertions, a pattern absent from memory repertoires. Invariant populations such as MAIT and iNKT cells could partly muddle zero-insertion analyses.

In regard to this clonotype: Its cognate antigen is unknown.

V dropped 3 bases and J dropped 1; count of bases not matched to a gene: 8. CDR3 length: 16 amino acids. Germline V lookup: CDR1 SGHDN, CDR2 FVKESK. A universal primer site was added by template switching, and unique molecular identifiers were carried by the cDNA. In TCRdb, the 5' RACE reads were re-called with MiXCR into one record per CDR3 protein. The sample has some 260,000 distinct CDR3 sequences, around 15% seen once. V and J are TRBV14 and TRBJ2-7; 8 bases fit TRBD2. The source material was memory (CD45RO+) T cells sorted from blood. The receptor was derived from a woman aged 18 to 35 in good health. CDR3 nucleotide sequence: TGTGCCAGCAGCCAGGGATTTGTAGCGGGGTCCTACGAGCAGTACTTC. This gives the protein CASSQGFVAGSYEQYF.